The 3 T cell receptor beta chains reported below all come from one sample, sequenced in a study of Graves' ophthalmopathy and Graves' hyperthyroidism. As the template, RNA transcripts were used to amplify TCR beta CDR3 regions. The library came from an HTBI-primed first-round RT-PCR and a second-round multiplex PCR. TCRdb reprocessed the multiplex PCR reads via MiXCR and lists one record per CDR3 protein. The sample lists 740,000 or so distinct CDR3 sequences, roughly two fifths occurring once. Sequenced sample: peripheral blood. The receptors derive from an adult man with Graves' ophthalmopathy.

About this clonotype itself: The junction differs from germline at one of its ends, possibly a read error. The chain joins TRBV11-1 to TRBJ2-2; 7 bases line up with TRBD1. There are 17 residues in the CDR3. Germline CDR1 and CDR2: SGHAT and FQDESV (reference sequence). The CDR3 loop reads CASSLRQGLGNTGEPFF. The CDR3 coding sequence is TGTGCCAGCAGCCTTCGACAGGGTTTGGGGAACACCGGGGAGCCGTTTTTT.

On this clonotype: This may stem from a read error, because a much larger clone lies one nucleotide away. This chain uses TRBV25-1 with TRBJ2-5, with D hard to call. Trimming took off 3 bases at V and 3 bases at J, with 5 bases between the two ends. The germline gives CDR1 MGHDK, CDR2 SYGVNS. The CDR3 contains 12 residues. CDR3 nucleotide sequence: TGTGCCAGCAGTGATTTTAAAGAGACCCAGTACTTC. Translation gives CASSDFKETQYF.

This clonotype was seen more than once but under ten times. The J gene is TRBJ1-1, the V gene TRBV7-9; 9 bases agree with TRBD1. Germline-derived CDR1 and CDR2 are SEHNR and FQNEAQ (reference sequence). Trimming removed 5 bases from V and 6 bases from J; junction bases left unmatched: 19. This CDR3 spans 18 amino acids. For the CDR3, the DNA is TGTGCCAGCAGCCAAGATCAGGCGGGACAGGGTCGGTGGGCTGAAGCTTTCTTT. Its protein is CASSQDQAGQGRWAEAFF.